A selection of T cell receptor beta chains follows, all from one sample in a study of T cell changes during pregnancy in multiple sclerosis. The repertoire was sequenced with immunoSEQ multiplex PCR; TCRdb's copy has only in-frame clones and lacks some. In the table there are tens of thousands of clones, around 94% of which are singletons. The sequencing here drew on peripheral blood, taken in the third trimester of pregnancy. The receptors here all came from a female donor with multiple sclerosis, enrolled in a pregnancy study. Both conserved end residues are part of each CDR3. The D gene is left open where the match is weak. Clone size is stated in some rows and not others, as once, few, many or a class when expanded.

TRBJ1-4,-,-,13,TRBV6-1,CASSEIGGEKLFF,TGTGCCAGCAGTGAAATCGGAGGGGAAAAACTGTTTTTT
TRBJ2-2,TRBD1,-,15,TRBV14,CASSPRQGGTGELFF,TGTGCCAGCAGCCCACGACAGGGTGGCACCGGGGAGCTGTTTTTT
TRBJ2-1,-,-,15,TRBV7-3,CASSPRYSMREEQFF,TGTGCCAGCAGCCCGAGGTATTCAATGAGGGAAGAGCAGTTCTTC
TRBJ1-1,-,once,15,TRBV28,CASSPSQGGGAEAFF,TGTGCCAGCAGCCCCTCCCAGGGCGGGGGAGCCGAAGCTTTCTTT
TRBJ2-7,TRBD2,-,20,TRBV5-1,CASSFGTSGSGAPSSYEQYF,TGCGCCAGCAGCTTTGGGACTAGCGGCAGCGGGGCTCCGAGCTCCTACGAGCAGTACTTC
TRBJ2-7,-,-,14,TRBV15,CATSASGTFREQYF,TGTGCCACCAGCGCATCCGGGACATTCCGAGAGCAGTACTTC
TRBJ2-1,-,few,11,TRBV28,CASSGTVEQFF,TGTGCCAGCAGCGGGACTGTTGAGCAGTTCTTC
TRBJ2-7,TRBD1,-,16,TRBV27,CASSLLTTGRFREQYF,TGTGCCAGCAGTTTATTGACGACAGGGAGATTTCGCGAGCAGTACTTC
TRBJ2-3,TRBD2,-,13,TRBV11-2,CASSLQPGGTQYF,TGTGCCAGCAGCTTACAACCGGGAGGCACGCAGTATTTT
TRBJ2-7,-,-,13,TRBV27,CASRPRRSYEQYF,TGTGCCAGCAGACCCCGCCGGAGCTACGAGCAGTACTTC
TRBJ1-4,TRBD1,-,16,TRBV5-1,CASSSDRGNINEKLFF,TGCGCCAGCAGCTCGGACAGGGGGAACATAAATGAAAAACTGTTTTTT
TRBJ2-7,-,-,12,TRBV18,CASSPASGEQYF,TGTGCCAGCTCACCGGCCTCGGGGGAGCAGTACTTC
TRBJ2-3,TRBD2,-,16,TRBV13,CASSLGTREDTDTQYF,TGTGCCAGCAGCCTAGGGACTAGAGAAGATACAGATACGCAGTATTTT
TRBJ2-7,TRBD1,-,13,TRBV2,CASLNRGSNEQYF,TGTGCCAGCTTGAACAGGGGGTCAAACGAGCAGTACTTC
TRBJ1-1,-,-,15,TRBV6-5,CASSVWGRGNTEAFF,TGTGCCAGCAGCGTTTGGGGCAGGGGCAACACTGAAGCTTTCTTT
TRBJ2-7,-,once,13,TRBV11-2,CASSRERRGQQYF,TGTGCCAGCAGCCGAGAGCGCAGGGGACAGCAGTACTTC
TRBJ2-7,-,-,14,TRBV14,CASSQVPEHYEQYF,TGTGCCAGCAGCCAGGTCCCAGAACACTACGAGCAGTACTTC
TRBJ1-5,TRBD1,-,12,TRBV30,CAWRTGDQPQHF,TGTGCCTGGAGGACAGGGGATCAGCCCCAGCATTTT
TRBJ2-5,TRBD1,-,14,TRBV6-6,CASSPGQVRGTQYF,TGTGCCAGCAGTCCGGGACAGGTCCGAGGGACCCAGTACTTC
TRBJ1-6,-,-,14,TRBV5-1,CASSRREANSPLHF,TGCGCCAGCAGCCGTAGGGAGGCAAATTCACCCCTCCACTTT
TRBJ2-7,-,-,15,TRBV7-8,CASSPEAGQRYEQYF,TGTGCCAGCAGCCCCGAGGCCGGACAGCGCTACGAGCAGTACTTC
TRBJ2-5,-,-,11,TRBV7-2,CASSSKETQYF,TGTGCCAGCAGCTCCAAAGAGACCCAGTACTTC
TRBJ2-3,-,-,14,TRBV4-1,CASSQRRVTDTQYF,TGCGCCAGCAGCCAGAGGAGGGTGACAGATACGCAGTATTTT
TRBJ2-2,-,once,15,TRBV11-2,CASSFTGVNTGELFF,TGTGCCAGCAGCTTCACGGGAGTAAACACCGGGGAGCTGTTTTTT
TRBJ2-1,TRBD2,-,17,TRBV7-9,CASSLIGGDPQGDEQFF,TGTGCCAGCAGCTTAATCGGGGGGGACCCCCAAGGGGATGAGCAGTTCTTC
TRBJ1-4,-,-,15,TRBV19,CASSSWTTTNEKLFF,TGTGCCAGTAGTAGTTGGACAACAACTAATGAAAAACTGTTTTTT
TRBJ1-2,-,-,17,TRBV7-3,CASSLRYSGTSNYGYTF,TGTGCCAGCAGCTTACGTTACTCCGGGACATCTAACTATGGCTACACCTTC
TRBJ2-7,-,-,14,TRBV7-6,CASSPDQSGNEQYF,TGTGCCAGCAGCCCCGACCAGTCGGGTAACGAGCAGTACTTC
TRBJ2-5,-,-,13,TRBV19,CASSIDREKTQYF,TGTGCCAGTAGTATAGACAGGGAAAAGACCCAGTACTTC
TRBJ2-1,TRBD2,-,13,TRBV4-2,CASSLGTTEKQFF,TGTGCCAGCAGCCTCGGGACTACCGAAAAGCAGTTCTTC
TRBJ1-2,TRBD1,-,15,TRBV4-1,CASSQDGTGRYGYTF,TGCGCCAGCAGCCAAGATGGGACAGGGCGGTATGGCTACACCTTC
TRBJ2-7,-,-,15,TRBV28,CASSLWASRTGEQYF,TGTGCCAGCAGTTTATGGGCCTCTCGCACGGGTGAGCAGTACTTC
TRBJ2-1,-,-,16,TRBV7-8,CASSLGLAHSYNEQFF,TGTGCCAGCAGCTTAGGGCTAGCACACTCCTACAATGAGCAGTTCTTC
TRBJ2-5,TRBD1,-,14,TRBV7-9,CASSPDRARQTQYF,TGTGCCAGCAGCCCGGACAGGGCGCGACAGACCCAGTACTTC
TRBJ2-1,TRBD1,-,16,TRBV4-3,CASSQAGTGLYNEQFF,TGCGCCAGCAGCCAAGCCGGGACAGGACTATACAATGAGCAGTTCTTC
TRBJ2-7,-,-,15,TRBV7-9,CASSSQVAGAYEQYF,TGTGCCAGCAGCTCGCAGGTTGCGGGCGCCTACGAGCAGTACTTC
TRBJ2-2,TRBD2,-,18,TRBV7-3,CASSSSGLAGVNTGELFF,TGTGCCAGCAGCTCCTCCGGACTAGCGGGAGTAAACACCGGGGAGCTGTTTTTT
TRBJ2-1,-,once,15,TRBV5-1,CASSLARTNFNEQFF,TGCGCCAGCAGCTTGGCCCGGACTAACTTCAATGAGCAGTTCTTC
TRBJ2-3,TRBD2,-,17,TRBV4-2,CASSQEGGLSSTDTQYF,TGTGCCAGCAGCCAAGAGGGGGGACTATCCAGCACAGATACGCAGTATTTT
TRBJ2-2,TRBD2,-,17,TRBV5-1,CASSLVAGGANTGELFF,TGCGCCAGCAGCTTGGTAGCGGGAGGCGCGAACACCGGGGAGCTGTTTTTT
TRBJ2-3,TRBD2,-,16,TRBV5-6,CASSFRASGSTDTQYF,TGTGCCAGCAGCTTTCGTGCTAGCGGGAGCACAGATACGCAGTATTTT
TRBJ1-4,-,-,14,TRBV30,CAWSVTLGGEKLFF,TGTGCCTGGAGTGTAACCTTGGGGGGTGAAAAACTGTTTTTT
TRBJ2-1,TRBD2,-,16,TRBV28,CASSSQRESGYNEQFF,TGTGCCAGCAGTTCCCAGCGGGAGTCCGGGTACAATGAGCAGTTCTTC
TRBJ2-7,TRBD2,-,13,TRBV29-1,CSVRTGGTYEQYF,TGCAGCGTTAGGACGGGAGGTACCTACGAGCAGTACTTC
TRBJ2-7,-,-,12,TRBV6-6,CASSYRGYEQYF,TGTGCCAGCAGTTACAGAGGCTACGAGCAGTACTTC
TRBJ2-2,-,-,13,TRBV30,CAWGRQNTGELFF,TGTGCCTGGGGGAGGCAGAACACCGGGGAGCTGTTTTTT
TRBJ2-2,TRBD2,-,17,TRBV7-9,CASSPPSGRKNTGELFF,TGTGCCAGCAGCCCGCCTAGCGGGAGGAAGAACACCGGGGAGCTGTTTTTT
TRBJ2-7,-,-,14,TRBV5-1,CASSMLVTSYEQYF,TGCGCCAGCAGCATGCTAGTTACCTCCTACGAGCAGTACTTC
TRBJ1-5,-,-,14,TRBV4-2,CASSPLSGGQPQHF,TGTGCCAGCAGCCCGTTATCCGGGGGTCAGCCCCAGCATTTT
TRBJ2-2,-,-,14,TRBV4-1,CASSPAGNTGELFF,TGCGCCAGCAGCCCGGCGGGGAACACCGGGGAGCTGTTTTTT
TRBJ1-1,TRBD1,-,15,TRBV10-3,CAISEPPGQGPEAFF,TGTGCCATCAGTGAACCCCCGGGACAGGGCCCCGAAGCTTTCTTT
TRBJ2-7,-,-,15,TRBV27,CASSLWATGTGEQYF,TGTGCCAGCAGTTTATGGGCGACGGGAACGGGCGAGCAGTACTTC
TRBJ1-3,-,-,15,TRBV6-5,CASSYSDFSGNTIYF,TGTGCCAGCAGCTACTCCGACTTCTCTGGAAACACCATATATTTT